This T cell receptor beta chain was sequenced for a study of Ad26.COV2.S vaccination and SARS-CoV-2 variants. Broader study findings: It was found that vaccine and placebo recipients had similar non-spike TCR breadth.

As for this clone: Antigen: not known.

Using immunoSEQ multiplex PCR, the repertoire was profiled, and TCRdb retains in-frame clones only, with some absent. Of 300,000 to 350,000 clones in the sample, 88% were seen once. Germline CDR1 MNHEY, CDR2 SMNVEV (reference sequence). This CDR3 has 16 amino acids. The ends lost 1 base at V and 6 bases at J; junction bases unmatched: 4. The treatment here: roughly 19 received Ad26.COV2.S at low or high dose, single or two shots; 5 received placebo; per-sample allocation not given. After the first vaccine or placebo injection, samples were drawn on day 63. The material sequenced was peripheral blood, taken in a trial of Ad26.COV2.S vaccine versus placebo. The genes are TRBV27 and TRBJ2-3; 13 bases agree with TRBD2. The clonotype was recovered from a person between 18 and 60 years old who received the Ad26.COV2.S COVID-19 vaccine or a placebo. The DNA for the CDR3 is TGTGCCAGCAGTTTATGGACTAGCGGGAGCAGCGATACGCAGTATTTT. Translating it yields CASSLWTSGSSDTQYF.